What follows are 30 T cell receptor beta chains derived from one specimen sequenced in a study of T cells expressing NK-cell markers. TCRdb re-called the 5' RACE reads and shows each CDR3 protein once, DNA omitted. Found here are fewer than 400,000 distinct CDR3 sequences; the top ten clones hold 4% to 6.5%. Sequencing used blood T cells: a sorted CD56 or NKG2C T cell subset, CD4+ or CD8+ T cells, or bulk PBMC T cells (not recorded which). These receptors all come from a man aged 18-69 years in good health.

V gene TRBV2 combines with J gene TRBJ2-1; absent DNA, TCRdb's TRBD1 call cannot be checked. CDR1 is SNHLY and CDR2 is FYNNEI in the germline V gene. The CDR3 has 14 amino acids. The CDR3 reads CASSRTGGQDEQFF.

V gene TRBV7-9 combines with J gene TRBJ2-3; with no DNA, the TCRdb D assignment of TRBD1 cannot be verified. The CDR3 has 15 residues. Germline V gives CDR1 SEHNR, CDR2 FQNEAQ (reference sequence). Here the CDR3 reads CASSSAGHPTDTQYF.

The gene calls are TRBV7-9 and TRBJ2-7; the TCRdb call, TRBD1, lacks DNA for checking. The V gene's germline CDR1 is SEHNR and CDR2 FQNEAQ (reference sequence). CDR3 size: 17 residues. This CDR3 reads CASSPDRGETSSYEQYF.

V gene TRBV19 combines with J gene TRBJ2-3; TCRdb designates TRBD2, a call that cannot be tested without DNA. The CDR3 contains 15 residues. The V gene's germline CDR1 is LNHDA and CDR2 SQIVND (reference sequence). CDR3 amino acids: CASSMYGGPADTQYF.

V and J are TRBV3-1 and TRBJ1-5. From germline, CDR1 is LGHDT and CDR2 YNNKEL (reference sequence). The length of the CDR3 is 13 residues. This chain's CDR3 is CASSQGSSGPQHF.

The V call is TRBV6-1, the J call TRBJ1-5. CDR3 size: 15 residues. CDR1 MNHNS and CDR2 SASEGT come from the germline V gene. The CDR3 sequence: CASSGLQGRDQPQHF.

This rearrangement joins TRBV20-1 to TRBJ2-1; the D call from TCRdb, TRBD2, cannot be confirmed without DNA. CDR1 and CDR2 (germline): DFQATT, SNEGSKA (reference sequence). CDR3 length equals 12 residues. The CDR3 sequence is CSASRQSNEQFF.

V and J are TRBV29-1 and TRBJ2-1; lacking DNA, the TRBD2 call made by TCRdb goes unchecked. Germline CDR1 SQVTM, CDR2 ANQGSEA. The length of the CDR3 is 17 residues. The CDR3 loop is CSASQASGPRRLREQFF.

This chain uses TRBV18 with TRBJ2-7; TCRdb designates TRBD1, a call that cannot be tested without DNA. CDR3 length: 13 residues. CDR1 is KGHSH, CDR2 LQKENI, per germline. CDR3 sequence: CASSPTGFREQYF.

The chain combines TRBV3-1 with TRBJ1-2; TCRdb calls TRBD1, which cannot be checked without DNA. The CDR3 extends over 14 amino acids. CDR1 is LGHDT, CDR2 YNNKEL, per germline (reference sequence). The CDR3 spells CASRYQGANYGYTF.

The chain links TRBV2 to TRBJ2-7; TCRdb returns TRBD1, unconfirmable since there is no DNA. The CDR3 is 15 residues long. Germline CDR1 reads SNHLY; CDR2 reads FYNNEI. The CDR3 here is CASSEGVAGGREQYF.

CDR3 amino acids: CASSLGSALTDTQYF. This sequence joins TRBV12-3 or TRBV12-4 and TRBJ2-3; TCRdb outputs TRBD1, but without DNA this stays unchecked. The CDR3 is made up of 15 amino acids.

The J gene is TRBJ2-3, the V gene TRBV7-3. The CDR3 is 14 residues long. Germline CDR1 is SGHTA and CDR2 is FQGTGA. This chain's CDR3 is CASSRDRETDTQYF.

The rearrangement links TRBV11-2 to TRBJ2-7. The length of the CDR3 is 13 residues. CDR1 SGHAT and CDR2 FQNNGV come from the germline V gene. The CDR3 sequence: CASSARSNYEQYF.

The gene calls are TRBV20-1 and TRBJ2-7; TCRdb's D call of TRBD2 is untestable without DNA. CDR1 is DFQATT, CDR2 SNEGSKA, per germline (reference sequence). The CDR3 consists of 15 residues. CDR3 in amino acids: CSARVEEGREYEQYF.

The V and J genes are TRBV7-9 and TRBJ2-2; the TCRdb call, TRBD1, lacks DNA for checking. This CDR3 is built from 17 residues. Per the germline V gene, CDR1 is SEHNR and CDR2 is FQNEAQ (reference sequence). CDR3 in amino acids: CASSFSVGQGYTGELFF.

The rearrangement joins TRBV12-3 or TRBV12-4 to TRBJ2-1; TCRdb lists TRBD2, though no DNA is available to test this call. The CDR3 loop spans 16 amino acids. The CDR3 sequence is CASSYVRTPRYNEQFF.

The chain couples TRBV5-6 to TRBJ2-3; the D gene TCRdb calls, TRBD2, cannot be checked with no DNA. The germline V gene encodes CDR1 SGHDT and CDR2 YYEEEE. This CDR3 has 19 amino acids. This chain's CDR3 is CASSLYSLGGELSTDTQYF.

V gene TRBV12-3 or TRBV12-4 combines with J gene TRBJ2-2; checking the TCRdb D call of TRBD1 is not possible without DNA. The CDR3 is made up of 15 amino acids. CDR3 residues: CASSLVQTGTGELFF.

The chain is built from TRBV7-6 and TRBJ2-3; the D call of TRBD1 rests on TCRdb alone, since no DNA is present to check it. The CDR3 has 15 residues. The germline V gene has CDR1 SGHVS and CDR2 FNYEAQ. CDR3 loop: CASSLIGVPTDTQYF.

The rearrangement joins TRBV11-2 to TRBJ2-1. Germline values: CDR1 SGHAT, CDR2 FQNNGV. The length of the CDR3 is 14 residues. CDR3 sequence reads: CASSSSTGYNEQFF.

The chain uses TRBV6-1 and TRBJ2-7; checking the TCRdb D call of TRBD1 is not possible without DNA. Germline V lookup: CDR1 MNHNS, CDR2 SASEGT. The CDR3 is 15 amino acids. CDR3 region: CASSRIRQGTYEQYF.

CDR3 in amino acids: CASSAGPWGNQPQHF. The V gene is TRBV27, the J gene TRBJ1-5; the TRBD1 assignment by TCRdb is unverifiable without DNA. This CDR3 is 15 amino acids long. CDR1 and CDR2 (germline): MNHEY, SMNVEV (reference sequence).

The V and J genes are TRBV29-1 and TRBJ2-1; TCRdb gives TRBD1 as the D gene, but with no DNA this cannot be confirmed. CDR1 is SQVTM and CDR2 is ANQGSEA in the germline V gene. The CDR3 spans 16 residues. The CDR3 protein is CSVGLYGPGAYNEQFF.

The gene calls are TRBV20-1 and TRBJ2-7; TCRdb picks TRBD1, but there is no DNA to check that call. The length of the CDR3 is 14 residues. The germline CDR1 and CDR2 sequences are DFQATT and SNEGSKA (reference sequence). This CDR3 reads CSAKWTGSPYEQYF.

This sequence joins TRBV3-1 and TRBJ2-3; no DNA is available, so the TRBD2 call from TCRdb remains unchecked. CDR1 and CDR2 from the germline V gene are LGHDT and YNNKEL (reference sequence). The CDR3 sequence is 16 residues long. CDR3 region: CASSRGSGLSTDTQYF.

J is TRBJ2-5 and V is TRBV30; the TCRdb call, TRBD2, lacks DNA for checking. The CDR3 has 15 amino acids. Germline CDR1 GTSNPN, CDR2 SVGIG (reference sequence). The CDR3 region is CAWSPPGGQVETQYF. Together with reference TRBV30 and TRBJ2-5, the CDR3 gives the full variable domain: SQTIHQWPATLVQPVGSPLSLECTVEGTSNPNLYWYRQAAGRGLQLLFYSVGIGQISSEVPQNLSASRPQDRQFILSSKKLLLSDSGFYLCAWSPPGGQVETQYFGPGTRLLVL.

The chain joins TRBV9 to TRBJ2-1; without DNA, the TCRdb call of TRBD2 cannot be checked. The germline gives CDR1 SGDLS, CDR2 YYNGEE. This CDR3 is built from 14 residues. CDR3 protein: CASSVELGRNEQFF.

The chain joins TRBV5-1 to TRBJ1-1; the TCRdb call, TRBD1, lacks DNA for checking. CDR3 size: 16 residues. From germline, CDR1 is SGHRS and CDR2 YFSETQ. The CDR3 protein is CASSHADRGGYTEAFF.

The chain couples TRBV10-2 to TRBJ2-3; there is no DNA to check the TCRdb D call of TRBD2. The germline V gene has CDR1 WSHSY and CDR2 SAAADI. This CDR3 comprises 16 residues. This CDR3 reads CASGVAGGLITDTQYF.